The 30 T cell receptor beta chains below were found in one sample sequenced in a study of T-cell reconstitution after alpha-beta-depleted transplantation in children. The TCRbeta library was prepared with unique molecular identifiers. One entry per CDR3 protein, called by TCRdb with MiXCR from the PCR reads. The sample holds some 310,000 distinct CDR3 sequences, around 25% seen once. The source material was PBMCs, mostly from graft donor cells, sampled 180 days after TCRalphabeta/CD19-depleted stem cell transplant. Receptor source: a male patient younger than 18 who had a stem cell transplant for acute lymphoblastic leukemia, so the T cells may come from the graft donor.

This sequence joins TRBV20-1 and TRBJ2-6; D perhaps matches TRBD2 (6 bases). The germline CDR1 and CDR2 sequences are DFQATT and SNEGSKA (reference sequence). With 5 bases removed from V and 2 bases from J, the gap between germline ends came to 10 bases. The CDR3 sequence is 14 residues long. The CDR3 DNA reads TGCAGTGCTGCGGGCGGGGCTGGGGCCAACGTCCTGACTTTC. It translates to CSAAGGAGANVLTF.

There are a few counts of this clonotype. The chain couples TRBV20-1 to TRBJ1-5, with D possibly being TRBD1 (5 bases). Trimming shortened V by 6 bases and J by 0 bases, and 12 bases separated the two germline ends. CDR3 length: 14 amino acids. Germline loops: CDR1 DFQATT, CDR2 SNEGSKA (reference sequence). CDR3 in DNA: TGCAGTGCCCCCCCAGGGACTAGCAATCAGCCCCAGCATTTT. As protein: CSAPPGTSNQPQHF.

The chain combines TRBV7-6 with TRBJ2-5, with D uncertain. Germline V CDR1 and CDR2: SGHVS, FNYEAQ. The length of the CDR3 is 12 residues. The germline V and J ends were trimmed by 6 bases and 5 bases, with 10 bases remaining between them. CDR3: CASRRVGETQYF. The CDR3 nucleotides are TGTGCCAGCAGACGCGTGGGGGAGACCCAGTACTTC.

V and J are TRBV18 and TRBJ1-1, with D perhaps matching TRBD1 (6 bases). Trimming took 5 bases from V and 4 from J, leaving 17 bases between them. The germline V gene encodes CDR1 KGHSH and CDR2 LQKENI. The CDR3 contains 15 residues. The CDR3 DNA reads as TGTGCCAGCTCAACAAGGACAGAGAGTCGCACTGAAGCTTTCTTT. Protein product: CASSTRTESRTEAFF.

The chain has TRBV29-1 and TRBJ2-3; D is possibly TRBD2 (8 bases). V gave up 4 bases and J gave up 4 bases, with 21 bases separating them. The CDR3 length is 16 residues. The germline CDR1 and CDR2 sequences are SQVTM and ANQGSEA. CDR3 region: CSVVGFGRGLADTQYF. DNA for the CDR3: TGCAGCGTTGTGGGGTTCGGGAGGGGGCTCGCAGATACGCAGTATTTT.

This clonotype was detected a few times. The chain employs TRBV20-1 and TRBJ2-1; a possible D gene is TRBD1 (6 bases). The V end lost 5 bases, the J end lost 6 bases, and 17 bases lay between the germline ends. The CDR3 spans 14 residues. Germline V gene lookup returns CDR1 DFQATT and CDR2 SNEGSKA (reference sequence). The DNA of the CDR3 is TGCAGTGCTGGACGACAGGTTAAAGGCAATGAGCAGTTCTTC. Translation: CSAGRQVKGNEQFF.

This clonotype turned up a few times. The CDR3 DNA follows: TGTGCCACCGCCACCAGGGGAACCTCCTACAATGAGCAGTTCTTC. Protein: CATATRGTSYNEQFF. The genes are TRBV24-1 and TRBJ2-1, with D tentatively TRBD1 (6 bases). CDR3 length equals 15 residues. From germline, CDR1 is KGHDR and CDR2 SFDVKD. Trimming removed 9 bases at V and 0 bases at J, with 14 bases between.

V gene TRBV6-6 combines with J gene TRBJ2-7; 7 nucleotides agree with TRBD1. Germline V gene sequence: CDR1 MNHNY, CDR2 SVGAGI (reference sequence). The CDR3 totals 11 residues. V was pared by 5 bases and J by 6 bases, with 1 base of the junction left unmatched. CDR3 sequence reads: CASSTGVEQYF. The CDR3, as DNA: TGTGCCAGCAGTACAGGGGTCGAGCAGTACTTC.

This clonotype was found a few times. The J gene is TRBJ1-2, the V gene TRBV5-6; D gene unclear. Germline V gene sequence: CDR1 SGHDT, CDR2 YYEEEE. The CDR3 runs to 16 residues. The germline V and J ends were trimmed by 1 base and 0 bases, with 13 bases remaining between them. This chain's CDR3 is CASSLQGPSSNYGYTF. The CDR3 DNA reads TGTGCCAGCAGCTTGCAAGGACCAAGCTCTAACTATGGCTACACCTTC.

The rearrangement uses TRBV6-5 and TRBJ2-7, with 7 bases lining up with TRBD2. V lost 2 bases and J lost 3; bases outside the gene matches: 4. Looked up from germline, CDR1 is MNHEY and CDR2 is SVGAGI. The length of the CDR3 is 14 residues. The CDR3 sequence is CASSYERDYYEQYF. Written as DNA, the CDR3 is TGTGCCAGCAGTTACGAGCGGGACTACTACGAGCAGTACTTC.

This chain uses TRBV7-6 with TRBJ1-1, with D hard to call. Germline CDR1 and CDR2: SGHVS and FNYEAQ. This CDR3 spans 13 amino acids. Trimming took 1 base from V and 2 from J, leaving 5 bases between them. In DNA, the CDR3 is TGTGCCAGCAGCTTAGTGGCAAACACTGAAGCTTTCTTT. It translates to CASSLVANTEAFF.

The chain recombines TRBV10-3 with TRBJ1-1; D is possibly TRBD1 (6 bases). CDR1 ENHRY and CDR2 SYGVKD come from the germline V gene. The CDR3 sequence is 16 residues long. The germline V and J ends were trimmed by 2 bases and 3 bases, with 16 bases remaining between them. The CDR3 DNA reads TGTGCCATCAGTGAGAGAGGAAGGGGGGAGGACACTGAAGCTTTCTTT. Translation gives CAISERGRGEDTEAFF.

The chain links TRBV28 to TRBJ1-1; no firm D call. Germline assignment: CDR1 MDHEN and CDR2 SYDVKM. The length of the CDR3 is 12 residues. V lost 6 bases and J 1 base, leaving 6 bases between the germline ends. For the CDR3, the DNA is TGTGCCAGCAGAACAACGAACACTGAAGCTTTCTTT. Protein: CASRTTNTEAFF. Filled out from reference TRBV28 and TRBJ1-1, the complete variable domain reads DVKVTQSSRYLVKRTGEKVFLECVQDMDHENMFWYRQDPGLGLRLIYFSYDVKMKEKGDIPEGYSVSREKKERFSLILESASTNQTSMYLCASRTTNTEAFFGQGTRLTVV.

The chain has TRBV12-3 or TRBV12-4 and TRBJ1-1; no definite D call. CDR3 size: 13 residues. Trimming took 5 bases from V and 3 from J, leaving 10 bases between them. The CDR3 reads CASSPRLDTEAFF. In DNA, the CDR3 is TGTGCCAGCAGTCCGAGGTTGGACACTGAAGCTTTCTTT.

Ten or more counts support this clonotype. The rearrangement links TRBV5-1 to TRBJ1-1; D unclear. The germline V gene has CDR1 SGHRS and CDR2 YFSETQ. The ends were cut back, 0 bases at V and 5 bases at J, with 8 bases in the middle. The CDR3 extends over 13 amino acids. The CDR3 DNA reads as TGCGCCAGCAGCTTGGAGGTCAGGACTGAAGCTTTCTTT. Protein product: CASSLEVRTEAFF.

For this clonotype: The junction and the germline gene differ at one end; a read error may be behind it. The V and J genes are TRBV28 and TRBJ1-5, with D perhaps matching TRBD1 (6 bases). This CDR3 is built from 17 residues. Germline CDR1 MDHEN, CDR2 SYDVKM. This CDR3 reads CASSPHRTARSNQPQHF. As DNA, the CDR3 is TGTGCCAGCAGTCCCCACCGGACAGCCCGGTCAAATCAGCCCCAGCATTTC.

This clonotype was found a few times. V gene TRBV20-1 combines with J gene TRBJ1-5, with TRBD1 identical over 8 bases. The CDR3 runs to 14 residues. Per the germline V gene, CDR1 is DFQATT and CDR2 is SNEGSKA (reference sequence). V dropped 0 bases and J dropped 4; count of bases not matched to a gene: 2. CDR3 bases: TGCAGTGCTAGAGAGGGACAGGCGAATCAGCCCCAGCATTTT. This encodes CSAREGQANQPQHF.

The V gene is TRBV10-3, the J gene TRBJ2-3; D not resolved. V was clipped by 11 bases and J by 4 bases, with 10 bases between them. In germline, CDR1 is ENHRY, CDR2 SYGVKD. This CDR3 has 11 residues. CDR3 nucleotide sequence: TGTGCCGTAGGGTATTCAGATACGCAGTATTTT. This translates into CAVGYSDTQYF.

About this clonotype itself: The junction differs from germline at one of its ends, possibly a read error. The V and J genes are TRBV7-9 and TRBJ1-2, with D perhaps matching TRBD1 (6 bases). CDR1 is SEHNR, CDR2 FQNEAQ, per germline (reference sequence). This CDR3 contains 15 residues. CDR3 nucleotide sequence: TGTGCCAGCAGCTACTGGACAGCTTCTAACTATTGCTACACCTTC. Translating gives CASSYWTASNYCYTF. The whole variable domain, filled in from reference TRBV7-9 and TRBJ1-2, reads DTGVSQNPRHKITKRGQNVTFRCDPISEHNRLYWYRQTLGQGPEFLTYFQNEAQLEKSRLLSDRFSAERPKGSFSTLEIQRTEQGDSAMYLCASSYWTASNYCYTFGSGTRLTVV.

The CDR3 here is CASSWTSGDTGELFF. The CDR3 DNA reads TGCGCCAGCAGCTGGACCTCAGGGGACACCGGGGAGCTGTTTTTT. The rearrangement uses TRBV5-1 and TRBJ2-2; a possible D gene is TRBD1 (6 bases). This CDR3 is 15 amino acids long. Germline CDR1 reads SGHRS; CDR2 reads YFSETQ. Between the trimmed V and J ends, which lost 3 bases and 3 bases, there was a span of 12 bases.

This clonotype was counted between two and nine times. The chain uses TRBV20-1 and TRBJ2-3; 9 bases are a match to TRBD1. The CDR3 sequence is 15 residues long. V trimming: 6 bases; J trimming: 2 bases; junction bases outside the gene matches: 9. The germline CDR1 and CDR2 sequences are DFQATT and SNEGSKA (reference sequence). CDR3 loop: CSAQTGGIDTDTQYF. The DNA of the CDR3 is TGCAGTGCCCAGACAGGGGGAATAGACACAGATACGCAGTATTTT.

The chain joins TRBV2 to TRBJ2-3; no definite D call. With 1 base removed from V and 5 bases from J, the gap between germline ends came to 7 bases. Germline V CDR1 and CDR2: SNHLY, FYNNEI. The CDR3 loop spans 13 amino acids. The CDR3, as DNA: TGTGCCAGCAGTGAAGGTCCCGGAGATACGCAGTATTTT. This gives the protein CASSEGPGDTQYF.

Only a few counts were recorded for this clonotype. The gene calls are TRBV5-1 and TRBJ1-5; the match to TRBD1 covers 8 bases. This CDR3 comprises 14 residues. Germline loops: CDR1 SGHRS, CDR2 YFSETQ. Trimming cost V 2 bases and J 4 bases; bases outside gene matches: 2. The CDR3 DNA reads as TGCGCCAGCAGCTTCGGGGACAGGAATCAGCCCCAGCATTTT. This sequence encodes CASSFGDRNQPQHF.

Notes on this clonotype: Being one base from a much bigger clone, this may be a read error. The rearrangement links TRBV20-1 to TRBJ1-1; D may be TRBD1 (5 bases). CDR1 DFQATT and CDR2 SNEGSKA come from the germline V gene (reference sequence). Between the trimmed V and J ends, which lost 3 bases and 4 bases, there was a span of 15 bases. The CDR3 spans 14 residues. The CDR3 DNA reads TGCAGTGCTAGTCGTGGGGCTAGGGCCACTGAAGCTTTCTTT. Translation gives CSASRGARATEAFF.

This clonotype was seen a handful of times. The genes are TRBV5-1 and TRBJ2-1; TRBD1 matches 8 bases. V shed 0 bases, J shed 4 bases, and the junction held 6 bases outside the gene matches. Germline V gives CDR1 SGHRS, CDR2 YFSETQ. CDR3 length equals 16 residues. The CDR3 spells CASSLGPRQGYNEQFF. CDR3 sequence (DNA): TGCGCCAGCAGCTTGGGACCGAGACAGGGGTACAATGAGCAGTTCTTC.

The chain has TRBV7-2 and TRBJ2-7; 7 bases line up with TRBD2. Trimming at V came to 0 bases and at J to 5 bases, leaving 4 bases not matched to a gene. Per the germline V gene, CDR1 is SGHTA and CDR2 is FQGNSA. CDR3 length: 14 amino acids. The CDR3 bases are TGTGCCAGCAGCTTAGCGAGCGGGAACGACGAGCAGTACTTC. Translating it yields CASSLASGNDEQYF.

The chain couples TRBV27 to TRBJ2-7; tentatively, D is TRBD1 (5 bases). The CDR3 is made up of 13 amino acids. Looked up from germline, CDR1 is MNHEY and CDR2 is SMNVEV (reference sequence). V was clipped by 5 bases and J by 0 bases, with 8 bases between them. The DNA of the CDR3 is TGTGCCAGCAGTGTCCAGGGCTCCTACGAGCAGTACTTC. Residues: CASSVQGSYEQYF.

This chain links TRBV29-1 with TRBJ2-7; 8 bases match TRBD2. V was clipped by 4 bases and J by 5 bases; unmatched bases: 10. The V gene's germline CDR1 is SQVTM and CDR2 ANQGSEA. The CDR3 is made up of 14 amino acids. The CDR3 region is CSVVGLAGPNEQYF. CDR3 coding DNA: TGCAGCGTTGTCGGGCTAGCGGGCCCCAACGAGCAGTACTTC.

This clonotype was detected many times. This chain joins TRBV12-3 or TRBV12-4 and TRBJ1-2; TRBD1 agrees at 9 bases. The CDR3 runs 13 residues. The V segment lost 6 bases and the J segment 5 bases; nucleotides outside the gene matches: 4. As DNA, the CDR3 is TGTGCCAGCAGACCCGGACAGGGGTATGGCTACACCTTC. Its translation is CASRPGQGYGYTF.

The chain joins TRBV2 to TRBJ2-3; maybe TRBD1 (6 bases). The CDR3 extends over 15 amino acids. Germline-derived CDR1 and CDR2 are SNHLY and FYNNEI. V was cut by 1 base and J by 2 bases, with 10 bases left in between. In nucleotides, the CDR3 is TGTGCCAGCAGTGAAGAGGGGGTTTTCACAGATACGCAGTATTTT. It codes for CASSEEGVFTDTQYF. Based on the CDR3 plus reference TRBV2 and TRBJ2-3, the full variable domain is EPEVTQTPSHQVTQMGQEVILRCVPISNHLYFYWYRQILGQKVEFLVSFYNNEISEKSEIFDDQFSVERPDGSNFTLKIRSTKLEDSAMYFCASSEEGVFTDTQYFGPGTRLTVL.